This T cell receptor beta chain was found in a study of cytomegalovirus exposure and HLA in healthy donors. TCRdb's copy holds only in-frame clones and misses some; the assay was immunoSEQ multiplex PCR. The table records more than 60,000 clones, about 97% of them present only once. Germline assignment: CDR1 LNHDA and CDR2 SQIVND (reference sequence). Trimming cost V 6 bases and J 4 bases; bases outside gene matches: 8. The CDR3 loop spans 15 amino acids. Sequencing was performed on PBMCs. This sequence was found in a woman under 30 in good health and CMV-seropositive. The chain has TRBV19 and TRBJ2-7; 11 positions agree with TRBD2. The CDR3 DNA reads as TGTGCCAGTAGGGGGACTAGCGGAGAAAAATACGAGCAGTACTTC. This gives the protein CASRGTSGEKYEQYF.